This T cell receptor beta chain is from a study of T cells in Graves' hyperthyroidism and ophthalmopathy. Study results and caveats: Separating ophthalmopathy from stable hyperthyroidism was achieved by a 13 V-J model.

A remark on this clonotype: What it binds is not known.

Amplification targeted TCR beta CDR3 regions from RNA transcripts. When the TCR CDR3 underwent first-round RT-PCR, the HTBI primer set was used. TCRdb fed the multiplex PCR reads into MiXCR, producing one record per CDR3 protein. The table lists more than 45,000 distinct CDR3 sequences, about 50% of them singletons. Uncontrolled infections, other autoimmune diseases, pregnancy or lactation led to exclusion of patients. Thyroid ultrasound, orbital computed tomography, clinical symptoms, and serum thyroxine and TRAb underpinned diagnoses. V was clipped by 6 bases and J by 2 bases, with 14 bases between them. This CDR3 comprises 14 residues. Per the germline V gene, CDR1 is SGHRS and CDR2 is YFSETQ.

The sample consisted of blood. V usage is TRBV5-1 and J usage is TRBJ1-1, with D maybe TRBD1 (6 bases). This sequence originates from a woman aged 30 to 39 with Graves' ophthalmopathy. CDR3 bases: TGCGCCAGCAATAGACAGGCGGAAAACACTGAAGCTTTCTTT. It is translated as CASNRQAENTEAFF. The whole variable domain, filled in from reference TRBV5-1 and TRBJ1-1, reads KAGVTQTPRYLIKTRGQQVTLSCSPISGHRSVSWYQQTPGQGLQFLFEYFSETQRNKGNFPGRFSGRQFSNSRSEMNVSTLELGDSALYLCASNRQAENTEAFFGQGTRLTVV.